A single TCR beta chain is shown here with its context. Per the study methods: Estimation of nucleated cell counts relied on the amplification of reference gene primers. Method: immunoSEQ multiplex PCR; TCRdb's copy keeps in-frame clones and lacks some. The D gene and trimming were derived from the DNA, and the V and J assignments and clone size from that table. The table lists 150,000 to 180,000 clones, 70% to 85% of them singletons. The entry originates in a study of blood T cell repertoires in COVID-19. Overall study context: Researchers got acute and convalescent COVID-19 samples from the United States, Italy and Spain.

Sequencing was performed on peripheral blood. This receptor was obtained from a man in his sixties with COVID-19, enrolled during active disease.

CDR3 sequence: CASSVGQGATNTEAFF. DNA for the CDR3: TGTGCCAGCAGCGTAGGACAGGGGGCTACGAACACTGAAGCTTTCTTT. The genes are TRBV9 and TRBJ1-1; 10 bases match TRBD1. This CDR3 is built from 16 residues. Trimming removed 0 bases from V and 1 base from J; junction bases left unmatched: 3. From germline, CDR1 is SGDLS and CDR2 YYNGEE.